Below are 21 T cell receptor beta chains sequenced from a single sample in a study of blood T cell repertoires in COVID-19. Using immunoSEQ multiplex PCR, the repertoire was profiled, and TCRdb retains in-frame clones only, with some absent. Of 100,000 to 150,000 clones in the sample, 70% to 90% were seen once. Sequenced input: peripheral blood. These receptors were obtained from a woman of 80 years or more with acute or convalescent COVID-19.

The genes are TRBV6-6 and TRBJ2-7; D is possibly TRBD2 (6 bases). Deletions cut 0 bases from V and 4 bases from J, with 13 bases between. This CDR3 region has 15 residues. CDR1 and CDR2 (germline): MNHNY, SVGAGI (reference sequence). CDR3 coding DNA: TGTGCCAGCAGTTACTCGAACTCCGGGAGTTACGAGCAGTACTTC. Its protein is CASSYSNSGSYEQYF.

This clone was detected a few times. This rearrangement joins TRBV4-2 to TRBJ2-1; TRBD2 matches 11 bases. Germline V gene sequence: CDR1 LGHNA, CDR2 YNFKEQ. With 7 bases clipped from V and 7 bases from J, the junction kept 9 bases outside the gene matches. CDR3 length: 15 residues. The CDR3: CASTAGASGRNEQFF. The DNA of the CDR3 is TGTGCCAGCACCGCCGGGGCTAGCGGGAGGAATGAGCAGTTCTTC.

This sequence joins TRBV9 and TRBJ2-3; 9 bases line up with TRBD2. Germline-derived CDR1 and CDR2 are SGDLS and YYNGEE. V was clipped by 10 bases and J by 6 bases; unmatched bases: 9. The CDR3 extends over 13 amino acids. Here the CDR3 reads CAWTSASGDTQYF. CDR3 nucleotide sequence: TGTGCCTGGACTAGCGCGTCCGGGGATACGCAGTATTTT.

The rearrangement links TRBV5-1 to TRBJ2-7, with TRBD2 identical over 8 bases. This CDR3 is 19 amino acids long. J was trimmed by 3 bases and V by 4 bases; bases with no gene match: 21. Germline loops: CDR1 SGHRS, CDR2 YFSETQ. CDR3 nucleotide sequence: TGCGCCAGCAGCCGGGGCGGGAGCCGGGGGGGCGCGGAGAACTACGAGCAGTACTTC. The encoded protein is CASSRGGSRGGAENYEQYF.

V is TRBV10-3 and J is TRBJ2-5, with 9 positions matching TRBD1. This CDR3 region has 13 residues. Germline assignment: CDR1 ENHRY and CDR2 SYGVKD. After removal of 5 bases from V and 6 bases from J, the junction contained 4 bases not matched to a gene. The CDR3 sequence: CAISPGTGKTQYF. The CDR3 DNA reads TGTGCCATCAGTCCCGGGACAGGGAAGACCCAGTACTTC.

The V call is TRBV11-2, the J call TRBJ1-2; no definite D call. CDR3 length equals 14 residues. CDR1 SGHAT and CDR2 FQNNGV come from the germline V gene. The ends were cut back, 1 base at V and 8 bases at J, with 14 bases in the middle. CDR3 amino acids: CASSLAVKGGGYTF. The CDR3 DNA follows: TGTGCCAGCAGCTTAGCGGTAAAGGGAGGAGGCTACACCTTC.

The rearrangement joins TRBV2 to TRBJ2-3; possible D gene TRBD1, 5 bases. CDR3 length equals 14 residues. CDR1 is SNHLY and CDR2 is FYNNEI in the germline V gene. The germline V and J ends were trimmed by 3 bases and 3 bases, with 10 bases remaining between them. CDR3 DNA sequence: TGTGCCAGCAGTGACGGCAGGGTGACAGATACGCAGTATTTT. Amino acids: CASSDGRVTDTQYF. Full variable domain (missing parts from reference TRBV2 and TRBJ2-3): EPEVTQTPSHQVTQMGQEVILRCVPISNHLYFYWYRQILGQKVEFLVSFYNNEISEKSEIFDDQFSVERPDGSNFTLKIRSTKLEDSAMYFCASSDGRVTDTQYFGPGTRLTVL.

The V and J genes are TRBV4-2 and TRBJ1-2; possibly TRBD1 for D (5 bases). Germline CDR1 and CDR2: LGHNA and YNFKEQ. Deletions cut 3 bases from V and 1 base from J, with 6 bases between. This CDR3 contains 13 residues. CDR3 amino acids: CASSQTVNYGYTF. The DNA for the CDR3 is TGTGCCAGCAGCCAGACAGTTAACTATGGCTACACCTTC.

The V and J genes are TRBV4-1 and TRBJ1-6, with D tentatively TRBD1 (5 bases). CDR1 is MGHRA and CDR2 is YSYEKL in the germline V gene. The CDR3 runs 18 residues. V lost 1 base, J lost 5 bases, and 18 bases lay in between. The CDR3 here is CASSQGSGHRFDNSPLHF. The CDR3 DNA reads as TGCGCCAGCAGCCAAGGGAGTGGACACCGGTTCGATAATTCACCCCTCCACTTT.

This chain uses TRBV2 with TRBJ1-3; 7 nucleotides match TRBD1. Germline-derived CDR1 and CDR2 are SNHLY and FYNNEI. J gave up 4 bases and V 7 bases, and 7 bases lay outside the gene matches. This CDR3 comprises 14 residues. The DNA for the CDR3 is TGTGCCAGCAAAGCGACAGGGAGGGGAAACACCATATATTTT. Protein product: CASKATGRGNTIYF.

The chain joins TRBV12-3 or TRBV12-4 to TRBJ2-7; weak D call: TRBD1 (5 bases). The CDR3 covers 12 residues. V was cut by 5 bases and J by 6 bases, with 11 bases left in between. The CDR3 DNA follows: TGTGCCAGCAGTCAGCGACAGCTCGAGCAGTACTTC. Translation: CASSQRQLEQYF.

The V call is TRBV4-2, the J call TRBJ1-3, with no clear D. V was shortened by 3 bases and J by 0 bases, with 15 bases between the two germline ends. The CDR3 contains 17 residues. CDR1 and CDR2 from the germline V gene are LGHNA and YNFKEQ. Written as DNA, the CDR3 is TGTGCCAGCAGCCAGGGAGTGGGAGCCCTCTCTGGAAACACCATATATTTT. This translates into CASSQGVGALSGNTIYF.

CDR3 in amino acids: CASSIEGQLGETQYF. The DNA of the CDR3 is TGTGCCAGCAGTATCGAGGGACAGTTAGGAGAGACCCAGTACTTC. This chain connects TRBV5-4 to TRBJ2-5; 7 nucleotides align to TRBD1. This CDR3 has 15 residues. Looked up from germline, CDR1 is SGHNT and CDR2 is YYREEE (reference sequence). J lost 4 bases, V lost 5 bases, and 11 bases had no gene match.

This chain connects TRBV29-1 to TRBJ2-5; 9 positions match TRBD1. This CDR3 is built from 13 residues. With 6 bases clipped from V and 2 bases from J, the junction kept 4 bases outside the gene matches. The germline V gene has CDR1 SQVTM and CDR2 ANQGSEA. CDR3 sequence: CSVRDREQETQYF. CDR3 nucleotides: TGCAGCGTCCGGGACAGGGAACAAGAGACCCAGTACTTC.

The chain recombines TRBV2 with TRBJ1-4; D not resolved. V lost 4 bases, J lost 7 bases, and 13 bases lay in between. The germline V gene has CDR1 SNHLY and CDR2 FYNNEI. This CDR3 region has 14 residues. This CDR3 reads CASSVGLSGEKLFF. DNA for the CDR3: TGTGCCAGCAGTGTCGGGTTATCGGGTGAAAAACTGTTTTTT.

The chain employs TRBV29-1 and TRBJ2-7, with 10 bases aligning to TRBD1. CDR1 and CDR2 from the germline V gene are SQVTM and ANQGSEA. The CDR3 totals 14 residues. Trimming at V came to 1 base and at J to 6 bases, leaving 6 bases not matched to a gene. The CDR3 here is CSVEGDRGGGEQYF. CDR3 in DNA: TGCAGCGTTGAAGGGGACAGGGGAGGGGGCGAGCAGTACTTC.

The chain is built from TRBV18 and TRBJ1-4; no definite D call. The ends were cut back, 0 bases at V and 7 bases at J, with 15 bases in the middle. Germline V gene data show CDR1 as KGHSH and CDR2 as LQKENI. The CDR3 consists of 16 residues. DNA of the CDR3: TGTGCCAGCTCACCACCGCCCAAACTTACCCTTGAAAAACTGTTTTTT. Its protein product is CASSPPPKLTLEKLFF.

This rearrangement joins TRBV7-2 to TRBJ2-7; TRBD2 matches 8 bases. This CDR3 has 17 residues. The V segment lost 2 bases and the J segment 3 bases; nucleotides outside the gene matches: 12. The germline CDR1 and CDR2 sequences are SGHTA and FQGNSA. This CDR3 reads CASSLTFSGLVNYEQYF. The CDR3 DNA is TGTGCCAGCAGCTTAACATTCTCGGGACTAGTAAACTACGAGCAGTACTTC.

The chain recombines TRBV11-2 with TRBJ1-5; D not resolved. The CDR3 is 12 residues long. V lost 4 bases to trimming and J lost 2 bases, with 3 bases between them. Germline CDR1 and CDR2: SGHAT and FQNNGV. The CDR3 loop reads CASSSGNQPQHF. DNA of the CDR3: TGTGCCAGCAGCTCAGGCAATCAGCCCCAGCATTTT.

The chain recombines TRBV3-1 (or the pseudogene TRBV3-2) with TRBJ2-7; 10 bases match TRBD2. Germline V gives CDR1 LGHDT, CDR2 YNNKEL (reference sequence). The ends lost 4 bases at V and 0 bases at J; junction bases unmatched: 6. The CDR3 contains 16 residues. The CDR3 nucleotides read TGTGCCAGCAGCCGTAACCGACTAGCGGGCTCCTACGAGCAGTACTTC. This translates into CASSRNRLAGSYEQYF.

The chain links TRBV7-6 to TRBJ2-1, with 9 bases that match TRBD2. Germline V lookup: CDR1 SGHVS, CDR2 FNYEAQ. CDR3 size: 16 residues. Losses at the gene ends were 1 base for V and 15 bases for J; bases not matched to a gene: 16. The CDR3 DNA follows: TGTGCCAGCAGCTTAGGGGGACCCTCTAGCGGGACTCATCCGTTCTTC. Protein product: CASSLGGPSSGTHPFF.